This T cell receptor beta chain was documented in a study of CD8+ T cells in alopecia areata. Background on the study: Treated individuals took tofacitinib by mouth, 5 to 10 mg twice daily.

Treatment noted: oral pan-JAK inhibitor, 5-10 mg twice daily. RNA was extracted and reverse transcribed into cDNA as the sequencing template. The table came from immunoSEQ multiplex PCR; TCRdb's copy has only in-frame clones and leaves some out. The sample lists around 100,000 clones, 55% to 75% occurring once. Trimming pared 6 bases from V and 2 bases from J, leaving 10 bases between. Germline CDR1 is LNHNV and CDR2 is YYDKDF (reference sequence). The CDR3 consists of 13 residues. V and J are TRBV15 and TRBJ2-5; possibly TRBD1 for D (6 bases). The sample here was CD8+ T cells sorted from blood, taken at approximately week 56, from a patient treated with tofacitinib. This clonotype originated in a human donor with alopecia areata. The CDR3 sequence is CATRRTEQETQYF. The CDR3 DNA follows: TGTGCCACCAGGCGGACAGAACAAGAGACCCAGTACTTC.